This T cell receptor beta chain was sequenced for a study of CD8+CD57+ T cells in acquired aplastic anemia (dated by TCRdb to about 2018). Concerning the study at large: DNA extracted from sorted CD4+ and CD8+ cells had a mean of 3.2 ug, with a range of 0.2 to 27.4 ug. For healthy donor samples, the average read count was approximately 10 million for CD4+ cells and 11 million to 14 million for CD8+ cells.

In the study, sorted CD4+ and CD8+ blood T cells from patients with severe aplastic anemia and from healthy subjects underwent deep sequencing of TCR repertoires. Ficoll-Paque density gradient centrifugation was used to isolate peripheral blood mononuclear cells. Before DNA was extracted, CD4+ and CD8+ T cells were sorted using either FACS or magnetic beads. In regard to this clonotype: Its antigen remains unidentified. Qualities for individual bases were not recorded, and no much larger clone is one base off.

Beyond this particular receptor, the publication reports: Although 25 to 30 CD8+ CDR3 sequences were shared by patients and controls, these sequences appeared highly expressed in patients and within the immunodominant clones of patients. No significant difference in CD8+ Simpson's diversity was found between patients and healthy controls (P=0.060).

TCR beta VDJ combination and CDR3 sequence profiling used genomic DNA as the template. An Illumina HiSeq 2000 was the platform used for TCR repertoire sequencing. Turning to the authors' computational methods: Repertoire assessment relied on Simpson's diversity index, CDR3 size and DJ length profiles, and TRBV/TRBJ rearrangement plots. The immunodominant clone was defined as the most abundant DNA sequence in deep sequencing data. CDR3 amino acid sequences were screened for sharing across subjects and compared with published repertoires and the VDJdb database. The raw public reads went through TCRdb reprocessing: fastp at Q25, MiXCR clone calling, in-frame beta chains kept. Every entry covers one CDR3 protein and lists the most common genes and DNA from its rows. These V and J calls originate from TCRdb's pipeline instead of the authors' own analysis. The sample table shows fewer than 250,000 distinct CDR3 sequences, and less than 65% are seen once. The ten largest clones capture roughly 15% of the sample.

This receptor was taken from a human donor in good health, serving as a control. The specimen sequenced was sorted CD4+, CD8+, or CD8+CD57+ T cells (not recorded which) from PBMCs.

The nucleotide sequence is TGTGCCTGTACGCCTGCGCTTGGGGGCTACGAGCAGTACTTC. Its product reads: CACTPALGGYEQYF. The chain couples TRBV19 to TRBJ2-7; the D region is possibly TRBD1 or TRBD2, each matching across 5 bases. Via the germline V gene (reference sequence), CDR1 is LNHDA and CDR2 SQIVND. The CDR3 has 14 amino acids, counting the end cysteine and phenylalanine. Just the 42-base CDR3 DNA is kept, in frame starting at base 1. A distance of 20 bases separates the germline ends of V and J, which lose 11 bases and 3 bases respectively.